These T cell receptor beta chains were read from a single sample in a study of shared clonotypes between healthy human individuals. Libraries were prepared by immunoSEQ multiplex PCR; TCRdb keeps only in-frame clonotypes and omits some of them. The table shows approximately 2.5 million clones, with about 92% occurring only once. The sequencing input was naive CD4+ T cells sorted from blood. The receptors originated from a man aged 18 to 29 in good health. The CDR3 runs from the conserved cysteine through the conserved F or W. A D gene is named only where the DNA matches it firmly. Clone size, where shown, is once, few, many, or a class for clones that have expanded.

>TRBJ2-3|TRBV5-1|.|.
CASSLVGLSTDTQYF
TGCGCCAGCAGCTTGGTCGGGCTAAGCACAGATACGCAGTATTTT
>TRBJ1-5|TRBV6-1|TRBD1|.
CASLLTGGSQPQHF
TGTGCCAGCCTTCTGACAGGGGGCTCTCAGCCCCAGCATTTT
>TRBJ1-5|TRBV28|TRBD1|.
CASISPGTGSQPQHF
TGTGCCAGCATCTCGCCGGGGACAGGGAGTCAGCCCCAGCATTTT
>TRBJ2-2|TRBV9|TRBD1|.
CASSAGTATGELFF
TGTGCCAGCAGCGCAGGGACAGCCACCGGGGAGCTGTTTTTT
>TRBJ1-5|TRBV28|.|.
CASSSHRGTHQPQHF
TGTGCCAGCAGTTCACATAGGGGGACCCATCAGCCCCAGCATTTT
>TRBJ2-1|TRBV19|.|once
CASSINAGTQFF
TGTGCCAGTAGTATAAACGCAGGGACACAGTTCTTC
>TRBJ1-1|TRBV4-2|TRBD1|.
CASSLSGQGAFEAFF
TGTGCCAGCAGCCTCTCGGGACAGGGGGCTTTTGAAGCTTTCTTT
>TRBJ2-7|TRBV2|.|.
CASSALTSYEQYF
TGTGCCAGCAGCGCTCTGACGTCCTACGAGCAGTACTTC
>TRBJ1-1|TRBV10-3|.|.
CAISAGQTNTEAFF
TGTGCCATCAGTGCCGGACAGACGAACACTGAAGCTTTCTTT
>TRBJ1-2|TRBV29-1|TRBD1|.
CSVKGQVNYGYTF
TGCAGCGTGAAAGGACAGGTTAACTATGGCTACACCTTC
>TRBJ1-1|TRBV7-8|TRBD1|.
CASSRKQGMNTEAFF
TGTGCCAGCAGCCGTAAACAGGGGATGAACACTGAAGCTTTCTTT
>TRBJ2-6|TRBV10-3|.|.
CAISDPETGANVLTF
TGTGCCATCAGTGACCCCGAAACTGGGGCCAACGTCCTGACTTTC
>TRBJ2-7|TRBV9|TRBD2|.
CASSVGTSGWYEQYF
TGTGCCAGCAGCGTGGGGACTAGCGGGTGGTACGAGCAGTACTTC
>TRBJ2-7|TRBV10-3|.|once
CAISGGDELGTYEQYF
TGTGCCATCAGTGGGGGGGACGAACTAGGCACCTACGAGCAGTACTTC
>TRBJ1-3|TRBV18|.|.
CASSPPAREEAGNTIYF
TGTGCCAGCTCACCACCGGCCCGGGAAGAGGCTGGAAACACCATATATTTT
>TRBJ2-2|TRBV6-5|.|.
CASSLMVPGELFF
TGTGCCAGCAGTTTAATGGTTCCCGGGGAGCTGTTTTTT
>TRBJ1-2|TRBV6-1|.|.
CASRFEGGVTF
TGTGCCAGCAGGTTTGAGGGGGGAGTCACCTTC
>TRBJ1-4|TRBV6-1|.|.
CASSEAPLGVFF
TGTGCCAGCAGTGAAGCCCCTTTAGGGGTGTTTTTT
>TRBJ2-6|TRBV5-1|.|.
CASGGQPSSGANVLTF
TGCGCCAGCGGGGGCCAGCCGAGCTCTGGGGCCAACGTCCTGACTTTC
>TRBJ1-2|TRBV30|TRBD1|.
CAGQTRDRVRYGYTF
TGTGCCGGTCAAACGCGGGACAGGGTACGGTATGGCTACACCTTC
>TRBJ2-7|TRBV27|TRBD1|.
CASSFRSGQGSGYEQYF
TGTGCCAGCAGTTTCCGTTCGGGACAGGGTTCGGGCTACGAGCAGTACTTC
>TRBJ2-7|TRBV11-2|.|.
CASSPLKEYSYEQYF
TGTGCCAGCAGCCCCTTAAAGGAGTACTCCTACGAGCAGTACTTC
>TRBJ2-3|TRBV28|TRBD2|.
CASSFAFGDYTLTDTQYF
TGTGCCAGCAGTTTCGCTTTCGGGGACTATACGCTCACAGATACGCAGTATTTT
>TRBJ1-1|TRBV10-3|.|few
CAISIRDTNTEAFF
TGTGCCATCAGTATAAGGGACACGAACACTGAAGCTTTCTTT
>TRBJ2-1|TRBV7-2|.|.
CASSFTGFHEQFF
TGTGCCAGCAGCTTTACAGGGTTCCATGAGCAGTTCTTC
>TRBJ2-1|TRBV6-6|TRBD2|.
CATTRREGNEQFF
TGTGCCACCACTCGGCGGGAGGGGAATGAGCAGTTCTTC
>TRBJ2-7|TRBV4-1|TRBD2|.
CASSLAGPSYEQYF
TGCGCCAGCAGCCTAGCGGGCCCCTCCTACGAGCAGTACTTC
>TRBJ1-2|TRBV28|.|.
CASSFWQGKGKGYTF
TGTGCCAGCAGTTTTTGGCAGGGGAAGGGCAAGGGCTACACCTTC
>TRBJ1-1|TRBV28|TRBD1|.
CASSSGGMNTEAFF
TGTGCCAGCAGTTCAGGGGGAATGAACACTGAAGCTTTCTTT
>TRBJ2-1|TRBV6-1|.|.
CASSEQGISYNEQFF
TGTGCCAGCAGCGAACAGGGAATATCCTACAATGAGCAGTTCTTC
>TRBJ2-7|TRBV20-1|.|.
CSARQGSEQYF
TGCAGTGCTAGACAGGGTAGCGAGCAGTACTTC
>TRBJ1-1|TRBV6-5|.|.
CATGTQWNTEAFF
TGTGCCACCGGTACTCAATGGAACACTGAAGCTTTCTTT
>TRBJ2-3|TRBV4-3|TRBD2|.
CASSLVTSGMITDTQYF
TGCGCCAGCAGCCTGGTGACTAGCGGTATGATCACAGATACGCAGTATTTT
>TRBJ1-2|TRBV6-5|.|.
CASSYPQGGYTF
TGTGCCAGCAGTTACCCCCAGGGCGGCTACACCTTC
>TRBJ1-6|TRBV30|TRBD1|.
CAWSGDRVGTGGSPLHF
TGTGCCTGGAGCGGCGACCGAGTAGGGACAGGTGGTTCACCCCTCCACTTT
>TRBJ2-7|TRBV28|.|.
CASSFHQLGSREEQYF
TGTGCCAGCAGTTTCCACCAGCTAGGGTCCAGGGAGGAGCAGTACTTC
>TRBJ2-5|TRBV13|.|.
CASSLGLEYQETQYF
TGTGCCAGCAGCTTAGGCCTAGAGTACCAAGAGACCCAGTACTTC
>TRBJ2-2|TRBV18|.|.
CASSPLPGELFF
TGTGCCAGCTCACCTCTGCCCGGGGAGCTGTTTTTT
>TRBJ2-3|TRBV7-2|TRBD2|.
CASSLARGGSTDTQYF
TGTGCCAGCAGCTTAGCGCGGGGGGGGAGCACAGATACGCAGTATTTT
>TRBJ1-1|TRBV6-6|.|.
CASSKGLGAFF
TGTGCCAGCAGTAAGGGCCTCGGGGCTTTCTTT
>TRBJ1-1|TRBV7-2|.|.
CASSLRQTSEAFF
TGTGCCAGCAGCTTAAGACAGACCTCAGAAGCTTTCTTT
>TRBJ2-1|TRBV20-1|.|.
CSAFFGEQFF
TGCAGTGCTTTTTTCGGCGAGCAGTTCTTC
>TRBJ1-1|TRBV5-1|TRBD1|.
CASSLGPQGANTEAFF
TGCGCCAGCAGCTTGGGTCCCCAGGGGGCTAACACTGAAGCTTTCTTT
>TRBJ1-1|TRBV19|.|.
CASIILGGSPEAFF
TGTGCCAGTATTATCCTTGGTGGGTCTCCTGAAGCTTTCTTT
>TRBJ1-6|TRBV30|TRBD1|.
CAWSAGTGERTYNSPLHF
TGTGCCTGGAGTGCCGGGACAGGGGAAAGGACCTATAATTCACCCCTCCACTTT
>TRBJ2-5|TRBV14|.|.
CASSQAQGPQETQYF
TGTGCCAGCAGCCAAGCTCAGGGACCCCAAGAGACCCAGTACTTC
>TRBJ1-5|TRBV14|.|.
CASSQERGEEGNRPQHF
TGTGCCAGCAGCCAAGAGAGGGGCGAGGAGGGGAATAGGCCCCAGCATTTT
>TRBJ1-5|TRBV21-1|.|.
CAGYGPPQDQPQHF
TGTGCCGGATACGGGCCTCCTCAGGATCAGCCCCAGCATTTT
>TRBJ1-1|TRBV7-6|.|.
CASSSQENTEAFF
TGTGCCAGCAGCTCCCAGGAGAACACTGAAGCTTTCTTT
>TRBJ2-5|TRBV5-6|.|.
CASSPNRQVGETQYF
TGTGCCAGCAGCCCAAACCGACAGGTCGGAGAGACCCAGTACTTC
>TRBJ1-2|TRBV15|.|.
CATSRDQGRADGYTF
TGTGCCACCAGCAGAGATCAGGGCAGGGCGGACGGCTACACCTTC
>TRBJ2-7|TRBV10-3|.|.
CASGVASTYEQYF
TGTGCCTCCGGAGTCGCCTCGACCTACGAGCAGTACTTC
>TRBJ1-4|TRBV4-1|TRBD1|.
CASSPRQGADATNEKLFF
TGCGCCAGCAGCCCACGACAGGGGGCGGACGCAACTAATGAAAAACTGTTTTTT
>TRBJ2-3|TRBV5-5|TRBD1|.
CASSFSGGGTDTQYF
TGTGCCAGCAGCTTTTCAGGGGGCGGCACAGATACGCAGTATTTT
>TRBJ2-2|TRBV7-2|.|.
CASTSGELFF
TGTGCCAGTACGTCCGGGGAGCTGTTTTTT